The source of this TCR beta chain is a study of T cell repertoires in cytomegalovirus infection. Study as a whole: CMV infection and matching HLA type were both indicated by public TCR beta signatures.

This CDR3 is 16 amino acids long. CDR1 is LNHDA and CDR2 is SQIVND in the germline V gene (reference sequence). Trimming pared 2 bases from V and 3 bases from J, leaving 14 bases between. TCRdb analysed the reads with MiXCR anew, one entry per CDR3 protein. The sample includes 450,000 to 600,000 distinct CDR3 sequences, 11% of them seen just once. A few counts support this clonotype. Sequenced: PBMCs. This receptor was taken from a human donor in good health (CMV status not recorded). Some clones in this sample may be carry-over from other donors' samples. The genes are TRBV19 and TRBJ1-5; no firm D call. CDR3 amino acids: CASSISSAEPNQPQHF. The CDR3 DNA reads TGTGCCAGTAGTATAAGTTCCGCGGAGCCCAATCAGCCCCAGCATTTT.